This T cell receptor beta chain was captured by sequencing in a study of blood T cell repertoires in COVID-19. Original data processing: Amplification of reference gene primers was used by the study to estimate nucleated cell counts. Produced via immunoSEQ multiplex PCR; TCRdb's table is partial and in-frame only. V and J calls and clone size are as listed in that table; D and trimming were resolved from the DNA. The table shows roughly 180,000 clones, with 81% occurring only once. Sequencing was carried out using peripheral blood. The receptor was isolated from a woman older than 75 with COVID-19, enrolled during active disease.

CDR3 nucleotides: TGTGCCAGCACGGGTTTACTGCCCTACAATGAGCAGTTCTTC. Translated, it gives CASTGLLPYNEQFF. This rearrangement joins TRBV2 to TRBJ2-1; no reliable D call. Germline loops: CDR1 SNHLY, CDR2 FYNNEI. The CDR3 runs to 14 residues. The ends were cut back, 7 bases at V and 2 bases at J, with 12 bases in the middle. The entire variable domain, with the rest obtained from reference TRBV2 and TRBJ2-1, is as follows: EPEVTQTPSHQVTQMGQEVILRCVPISNHLYFYWYRQILGQKVEFLVSFYNNEISEKSEIFDDQFSVERPDGSNFTLKIRSTKLEDSAMYFCASTGLLPYNEQFFGPGTRLTVL.